This is a list of T cell receptor beta chains from one sample in a study of a mutant IDH1 vaccine in newly diagnosed glioma. Here immunoSEQ multiplex PCR was the method, and the copy in TCRdb shows in-frame clones only, minus some. The repertoire holds about 64,000 clones, with about 81% as singletons. Antigens of these TCRs are unknown. The source was PBMCs, collected from a glioma patient whose treatment included an IDH1 peptide vaccine. The receptors were gathered from a woman aged 50 to 65 with glioma. The CDR3 runs from the conserved cysteine through the conserved F or W. D genes are given only for firm matches. Part of the rows lack a size; the others show once, few, many or a class for expanded clones.

CDR3 length: 15; D gene: TRBD1; J gene: TRBJ1-1; V gene: TRBV6-5; clone size: .; CDR3 protein: CASHRRQGRDTEAFF; CDR3 DNA: TGTGCCAGTCACCGCCGACAGGGAAGAGACACTGAAGCTTTCTTT
CDR3 length: 16; D gene: TRBD1; J gene: TRBJ1-6; V gene: TRBV5-1; clone size: .; CDR3 protein: CASSQGQGALGSPLHF; CDR3 DNA: TGCGCCAGCAGCCAGGGACAGGGGGCTTTGGGTTCACCCCTCCACTTT
CDR3 length: 12; D gene: .; J gene: TRBJ2-5; V gene: TRBV6-5; clone size: .; CDR3 protein: CASSYSGETQYF; CDR3 DNA: TGTGCCAGCAGTTACTCCGGAGAGACCCAGTACTTC
CDR3 length: 14; D gene: .; J gene: TRBJ1-5; V gene: TRBV15; clone size: once; CDR3 protein: CATSRVNPNQPQHF; CDR3 DNA: TGTGCCACCAGCAGAGTGAACCCGAATCAGCCCCAGCATTTT
CDR3 length: 11; D gene: .; J gene: TRBJ1-2; V gene: TRBV2; clone size: once; CDR3 protein: CASAGEGGYTF; CDR3 DNA: TGTGCCAGCGCGGGGGAGGGTGGCTACACCTTC
CDR3 length: 16; D gene: TRBD2; J gene: TRBJ2-3; V gene: TRBV9; clone size: .; CDR3 protein: CASSSQRGSITDTQYF; CDR3 DNA: TGTGCCAGCAGCTCCCAGCGGGGGTCCATCACAGATACGCAGTATTTT
CDR3 length: 14; D gene: .; J gene: TRBJ1-4; V gene: TRBV9; clone size: .; CDR3 protein: CASSVGVTREKLFF; CDR3 DNA: TGTGCCAGCAGCGTAGGAGTGACCCGGGAAAAACTGTTTTTT
CDR3 length: 14; D gene: TRBD1; J gene: TRBJ2-7; V gene: TRBV11-2; clone size: .; CDR3 protein: CASSPLQGASEQYF; CDR3 DNA: TGTGCCAGCAGCCCTTTACAGGGGGCTAGCGAGCAGTACTTC
CDR3 length: 14; D gene: .; J gene: TRBJ2-4; V gene: TRBV5-4; clone size: .; CDR3 protein: CASSLALNPAIQYF; CDR3 DNA: TGTGCCAGCAGCTTGGCTCTTAATCCAGCCATTCAGTACTTC
CDR3 length: 12; D gene: .; J gene: TRBJ2-2; V gene: TRBV7-2; clone size: few; CDR3 protein: CASSHGNGELFF; CDR3 DNA: TGTGCCAGCAGCCATGGGAACGGGGAGCTGTTTTTT
CDR3 length: 14; D gene: .; J gene: TRBJ2-7; V gene: TRBV7-6; clone size: .; CDR3 protein: CASSLAGGPYEQYF; CDR3 DNA: TGTGCCAGCAGCTTAGCCGGAGGCCCTTACGAGCAGTACTTC
CDR3 length: 15; D gene: .; J gene: TRBJ2-5; V gene: TRBV9; clone size: once; CDR3 protein: CASSGTPAPQETQYF; CDR3 DNA: TGTGCCAGCAGCGGGACTCCGGCCCCCCAAGAGACCCAGTACTTC
CDR3 length: 15; D gene: .; J gene: TRBJ1-3; V gene: TRBV28; clone size: .; CDR3 protein: CASTVGSRDRNTIYF; CDR3 DNA: TGTGCCAGCACCGTTGGGTCCAGGGACAGAAACACCATATATTTT
CDR3 length: 12; D gene: .; J gene: TRBJ1-5; V gene: TRBV7-3; clone size: .; CDR3 protein: CASSLGTGPQHF; CDR3 DNA: TGTGCCAGCAGCTTGGGCACTGGGCCCCAGCATTTT
CDR3 length: 18; D gene: .; J gene: TRBJ2-6; V gene: TRBV6-1; clone size: .; CDR3 protein: CASSVLGTLSSGANVLTF; CDR3 DNA: TGTGCCAGCAGTGTACTCGGGACACTTAGCTCTGGGGCCAACGTCCTGACTTTC
CDR3 length: 15; D gene: TRBD1; J gene: TRBJ1-4; V gene: TRBV5-1; clone size: .; CDR3 protein: CASSPSGTGGGKLFF; CDR3 DNA: TGCGCCAGCAGCCCATCCGGGACAGGGGGTGGAAAACTGTTTTTT
CDR3 length: 16; D gene: TRBD1; J gene: TRBJ2-3; V gene: TRBV7-7; clone size: .; CDR3 protein: CASSNRQGANPDTQYF; CDR3 DNA: TGTGCCAGCAGCAATCGACAGGGGGCGAATCCAGATACGCAGTATTTT
CDR3 length: 13; D gene: .; J gene: TRBJ2-1; V gene: TRBV29-1; clone size: .; CDR3 protein: CSVERQEGAEQFF; CDR3 DNA: TGCAGCGTTGAACGACAGGAAGGGGCTGAGCAGTTCTTC
CDR3 length: 14; D gene: .; J gene: TRBJ2-5; V gene: TRBV30; clone size: .; CDR3 protein: CAWSRLTPPRAQYF; CDR3 DNA: TGTGCCTGGAGTCGCCTGACACCCCCAAGGGCCCAGTACTTC
CDR3 length: 15; D gene: TRBD2; J gene: TRBJ2-5; V gene: TRBV9; clone size: .; CDR3 protein: CASSVASGGSETQYF; CDR3 DNA: TGTGCCAGCAGCGTAGCTAGCGGGGGGTCAGAGACCCAGTACTTC
CDR3 length: 13; D gene: .; J gene: TRBJ1-5; V gene: TRBV7-8; clone size: .; CDR3 protein: CASSLTLYQPQHF; CDR3 DNA: TGTGCCAGCAGCTTGACCCTCTATCAGCCCCAGCATTTT
CDR3 length: 21; D gene: .; J gene: TRBJ2-1; V gene: TRBV30; clone size: .; CDR3 protein: CAWTPGGVTPTMSSSANEQFF; CDR3 DNA: TGTGCCTGGACCCCGGGCGGCGTTACTCCTACAATGAGCAGTTCCGCCAATGAGCAGTTCTTC
CDR3 length: 13; D gene: .; J gene: TRBJ2-7; V gene: TRBV18; clone size: .; CDR3 protein: CASSFGENYEQYF; CDR3 DNA: TGTGCCAGCTCCTTCGGGGAAAACTACGAGCAGTACTTC
CDR3 length: 14; D gene: .; J gene: TRBJ1-3; V gene: TRBV30; clone size: .; CDR3 protein: CAWGTGDSGNTIYF; CDR3 DNA: TGTGCCTGGGGGACGGGAGACTCTGGAAACACCATATATTTT
CDR3 length: 14; D gene: TRBD2; J gene: TRBJ2-5; V gene: TRBV5-4; clone size: .; CDR3 protein: CASSLSGPRETQYF; CDR3 DNA: TGTGCCAGCAGCCTTAGCGGGCCTAGGGAGACCCAGTACTTC
CDR3 length: 15; D gene: TRBD1; J gene: TRBJ2-7; V gene: TRBV11-2; clone size: .; CDR3 protein: CASSLRQGAAVEQYF; CDR3 DNA: TGTGCCAGCAGCTTGCGACAGGGGGCTGCCGTCGAGCAGTACTTC
CDR3 length: 13; D gene: .; J gene: TRBJ1-2; V gene: TRBV30; clone size: .; CDR3 protein: CAWSLPPALGYTF; CDR3 DNA: TGTGCCTGGAGTCTCCCGCCCGCTCTCGGCTACACCTTC
CDR3 length: 15; D gene: TRBD1; J gene: TRBJ1-5; V gene: TRBV30; clone size: .; CDR3 protein: CAWGRTGAINQPQHF; CDR3 DNA: TGTGCCTGGGGGAGGACAGGGGCTATCAATCAGCCCCAGCATTTT
CDR3 length: 11; D gene: TRBD1; J gene: TRBJ2-3; V gene: TRBV6-5; clone size: .; CDR3 protein: CASRTRDRQYF; CDR3 DNA: TGTGCCAGCAGGACCCGGGACAGGCAGTATTTT
CDR3 length: 14; D gene: TRBD1; J gene: TRBJ1-1; V gene: TRBV5-4; clone size: few; CDR3 protein: CASNSVTGGTEAFF; CDR3 DNA: TGTGCCAGCAACTCAGTTACAGGGGGAACTGAAGCTTTCTTT
CDR3 length: 15; D gene: .; J gene: TRBJ2-3; V gene: TRBV9; clone size: once; CDR3 protein: CASSPRGDNTDTQYF; CDR3 DNA: TGTGCCAGCAGCCCCCGGGGGGACAACACAGATACGCAGTATTTT
CDR3 length: 16; D gene: TRBD2; J gene: TRBJ2-3; V gene: TRBV10-3; clone size: .; CDR3 protein: CAISFSTSGSTDTQYF; CDR3 DNA: TGTGCCATCAGTTTTTCCACTAGCGGGAGCACAGATACGCAGTATTTT
CDR3 length: 14; D gene: .; J gene: TRBJ1-1; V gene: TRBV5-6; clone size: once; CDR3 protein: CASSLLGGNAEAFF; CDR3 DNA: TGTGCCAGCAGCTTGCTAGGGGGGAACGCTGAAGCTTTCTTT
CDR3 length: 15; D gene: .; J gene: TRBJ1-4; V gene: TRBV5-6; clone size: .; CDR3 protein: CASSSQTGLYEKLFF; CDR3 DNA: TGTGCCAGCAGCTCCCAGACAGGTCTATATGAAAAACTGTTTTTT
CDR3 length: 15; D gene: TRBD2; J gene: TRBJ2-5; V gene: TRBV19; clone size: .; CDR3 protein: CASSDTTSGGSTQYF; CDR3 DNA: TGTGCCAGTAGTGATACGACTAGCGGGGGGTCCACCCAGTACTTC
CDR3 length: 14; D gene: .; J gene: TRBJ1-1; V gene: TRBV5-1; clone size: .; CDR3 protein: CASSLGRAKTEAFF; CDR3 DNA: TGCGCCAGCAGCTTGGGTAGGGCAAAAACTGAAGCTTTCTTT
CDR3 length: 11; D gene: .; J gene: TRBJ2-7; V gene: TRBV5-1; clone size: few; CDR3 protein: CASSLGYEQYF; CDR3 DNA: TGCGCCAGCAGCTTGGGCTACGAGCAGTACTTC
CDR3 length: 15; D gene: .; J gene: TRBJ1-2; V gene: TRBV4-1; clone size: .; CDR3 protein: CASSQEDVANYGYTF; CDR3 DNA: TGCGCCAGCAGCCAAGAAGATGTAGCTAACTATGGCTACACCTTC
CDR3 length: 15; D gene: .; J gene: TRBJ2-3; V gene: TRBV13; clone size: .; CDR3 protein: CASSLGGESTDTQYF; CDR3 DNA: TGTGCCAGCAGCTTGGGCGGGGAGAGCACAGATACGCAGTATTTT
CDR3 length: 15; D gene: .; J gene: TRBJ1-4; V gene: TRBV9; clone size: once; CDR3 protein: CASSVGGATNEKLFF; CDR3 DNA: TGTGCCAGCAGCGTAGGAGGAGCAACTAATGAAAAACTGTTTTTT
CDR3 length: 15; D gene: .; J gene: TRBJ2-7; V gene: TRBV2; clone size: .; CDR3 protein: CASSEWAGSGYEQYF; CDR3 DNA: TGTGCCAGCAGTGAATGGGCCGGCTCGGGGTACGAGCAGTACTTC
CDR3 length: 12; D gene: .; J gene: TRBJ2-7; V gene: TRBV28; clone size: .; CDR3 protein: CASSLTAYEQYF; CDR3 DNA: TGTGCCAGCAGTTTGACGGCGTACGAGCAGTACTTC
CDR3 length: 16; D gene: .; J gene: TRBJ1-3; V gene: TRBV5-4; clone size: .; CDR3 protein: CASSSRVGNSGNTIYF; CDR3 DNA: TGTGCCAGCAGCAGTCGGGTGGGAAACTCTGGAAACACCATATATTTT
CDR3 length: 12; D gene: TRBD1; J gene: TRBJ1-1; V gene: TRBV27; clone size: .; CDR3 protein: CASSPSGGLAFF; CDR3 DNA: TGTGCCAGCAGTCCCTCAGGGGGGCTTGCTTTCTTT
CDR3 length: 17; D gene: .; J gene: TRBJ1-4; V gene: TRBV27; clone size: few; CDR3 protein: CASSSGRLGVTNEKLFF; CDR3 DNA: TGTGCCAGCAGTTCGGGACGGCTGGGAGTTACTAATGAAAAACTGTTTTTT
CDR3 length: 16; D gene: TRBD2; J gene: TRBJ2-1; V gene: TRBV7-2; clone size: .; CDR3 protein: CASSLASGGAYNEQFF; CDR3 DNA: TGTGCCAGCAGCTTAGCTAGCGGGGGGGCCTACAATGAGCAGTTCTTC
CDR3 length: 12; D gene: .; J gene: TRBJ1-3; V gene: TRBV6-1; clone size: .; CDR3 protein: CASAIKGDTIYF; CDR3 DNA: TGTGCCAGCGCTATTAAGGGTGACACCATATATTTT
CDR3 length: 13; D gene: TRBD1; J gene: TRBJ2-7; V gene: TRBV2; clone size: .; CDR3 protein: CASGQGGSYEQYF; CDR3 DNA: TGTGCCAGCGGACAGGGGGGGAGCTACGAGCAGTACTTC
CDR3 length: 13; D gene: TRBD1; J gene: TRBJ2-7; V gene: TRBV5-1; clone size: once; CDR3 protein: CASSYLQGYEQYF; CDR3 DNA: TGCGCCAGCAGTTACCTACAGGGGTACGAGCAGTACTTC
CDR3 length: 12; D gene: .; J gene: TRBJ2-3; V gene: TRBV29-1; clone size: .; CDR3 protein: CSVLDGTDTQYF; CDR3 DNA: TGCAGCGTCCTAGATGGCACAGATACGCAGTATTTT
CDR3 length: 16; D gene: .; J gene: TRBJ2-3; V gene: TRBV5-4; clone size: .; CDR3 protein: CASSLDGEAIGNTQYF; CDR3 DNA: TGTGCCAGCAGCTTGGATGGTGAAGCTATCGGGAATACGCAGTATTTT
CDR3 length: 18; D gene: .; J gene: TRBJ1-5; V gene: TRBV19; clone size: .; CDR3 protein: CASSTRGTTFNSNQPQHF; CDR3 DNA: TGTGCCAGTAGTACGAGGGGGACCACCTTTAATAGCAATCAGCCCCAGCATTTT